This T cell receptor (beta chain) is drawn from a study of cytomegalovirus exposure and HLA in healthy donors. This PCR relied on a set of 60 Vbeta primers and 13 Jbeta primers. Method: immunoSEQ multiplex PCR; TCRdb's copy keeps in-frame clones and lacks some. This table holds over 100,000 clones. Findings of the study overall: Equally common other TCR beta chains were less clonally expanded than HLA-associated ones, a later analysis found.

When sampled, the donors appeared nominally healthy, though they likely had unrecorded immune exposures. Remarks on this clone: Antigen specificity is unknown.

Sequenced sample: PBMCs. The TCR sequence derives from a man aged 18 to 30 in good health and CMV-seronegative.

The CDR3 coding sequence is TGCAGCGTTGAAAGCCTCCGTGGCGAGCAGTACTTC. Translation gives CSVESLRGEQYF. V and J are TRBV29-1 and TRBJ2-7, with unresolved D. V was trimmed by 2 bases and J by 6 bases, leaving 11 bases between them. Germline CDR1 and CDR2: SQVTM and ANQGSEA. This CDR3 is 12 amino acids long.